Below, 14 T cell receptor beta chains from the same sample are listed, as sequenced in a study of cytomegalovirus exposure and HLA in healthy donors. PCR used 60 Vbeta primers and 13 Jbeta primers. Produced via immunoSEQ multiplex PCR; TCRdb's table is partial and in-frame only. The table has approximately 150,000 clones, 68% seen once. Sample: PBMCs. These receptors all come from a man aged 50 to 60 in good health and CMV-seronegative.

The J gene is TRBJ1-5, the V gene TRBV6-1, with 8 bases matching TRBD1. The V gene's germline CDR1 is MNHNS and CDR2 SASEGT. The length of the CDR3 is 15 residues. Trimming at V came to 5 bases and at J to 1 base, leaving 4 bases not matched to a gene. The CDR3 reads CASSKGQESNQPQHF. DNA for the CDR3: TGTGCCAGCAGTAAGGGACAGGAAAGCAATCAGCCCCAGCATTTT.

The J gene is TRBJ2-7, the V gene TRBV6-5, with 8 bases lining up with TRBD1. This CDR3 comprises 14 residues. Unmatched junction bases numbered 2, after V lost 4 bases and J lost 0 bases. Looked up from germline, CDR1 is MNHEY and CDR2 is SVGAGI. CDR3 nucleotides: TGTGCCAGCAGTTTCACAGGGGGCTCCTACGAGCAGTACTTC. As protein: CASSFTGGSYEQYF.

This rearrangement joins TRBV9 to TRBJ1-4; unclear D gene. The CDR3 covers 15 residues. Germline CDR1 SGDLS, CDR2 YYNGEE. Between the trimmed V and J ends, which lost 4 bases and 0 bases, there was a span of 10 bases. The CDR3 reads CASSPRYSTNEKLFF. In nucleotides, the CDR3 is TGTGCCAGCAGCCCCCGGTACTCAACTAATGAAAAACTGTTTTTT.

V is TRBV15 and J is TRBJ1-1; no definite D call. Looked up from germline, CDR1 is LNHNV and CDR2 is YYDKDF (reference sequence). CDR3 length: 16 amino acids. Trimming left V 1 base short and J 3 bases short, with 15 bases between. The CDR3 loop reads CATSRGSPRLDTEAFF. The CDR3 coding sequence is TGTGCCACCAGCAGAGGTAGCCCCCGTTTGGACACTGAAGCTTTCTTT. Full variable domain (outside the CDR3, taken from reference TRBV15 and TRBJ1-1): DAMVIQNPRYQVTQFGKPVTLSCSQTLNHNVMYWYQQKSSQAPKLLFHYYDKDFNNEADTPDNFQSRRPNTSFCFLDIRSPGLGDTAMYLCATSRGSPRLDTEAFFGQGTRLTVV.

This sequence joins TRBV15 and TRBJ2-7; tentative D call: TRBD1 (5 bases). The germline V gene encodes CDR1 LNHNV and CDR2 YYDKDF (reference sequence). V was clipped by 2 bases and J by 5 bases, with 13 bases between them. This CDR3 is built from 14 residues. The CDR3 reads CATSRSPKGDEQYF. The CDR3 DNA reads as TGTGCCACCAGCAGATCCCCGAAAGGGGACGAGCAGTACTTC.

This chain connects TRBV9 to TRBJ2-7, with 9 bases aligning to TRBD1. The CDR3 totals 15 residues. V trimming: 2 bases; J trimming: 4 bases; junction bases outside the gene matches: 7. Germline-derived CDR1 and CDR2 are SGDLS and YYNGEE. The CDR3 bases are TGTGCCAGCAGCGTGGGGACAGGGTTAGTTTACGAGCAGTACTTC. Amino acid sequence: CASSVGTGLVYEQYF.

The chain couples TRBV7-6 to TRBJ2-2; D perhaps matches TRBD1 (7 bases). Trimming took 5 bases from V and 6 from J, leaving 19 bases between them. There are 16 residues in the CDR3. The germline CDR1 and CDR2 sequences are SGHVS and FNYEAQ. CDR3 coding DNA: TGTGCCAGCAGCCCAAGGTCGGGCAGGGGGGCCGGGGAGCTGTTTTTT. This translates into CASSPRSGRGAGELFF.

The gene calls are TRBV6-5 and TRBJ2-5; no firm D call. The germline gives CDR1 MNHEY, CDR2 SVGAGI. V lost 2 bases to trimming and J lost 2 bases, with 6 bases between them. CDR3 length: 13 residues. The CDR3 spells CASSYGLQETQYF. In DNA form, the CDR3 reads TGTGCCAGCAGTTACGGGCTGCAAGAGACCCAGTACTTC.

The chain joins TRBV21-1 to TRBJ2-5; the table's D call TRBD2 went unverified against the DNA. TRBV21-1 constitutes a pseudogene. The length of the CDR3 is 16 residues. The CDR3 protein is CASSILGGSIRETQYF. The CDR3 DNA reads as TGTGCCAGCAGCATCCTTGGGGGGAGTATTCGTGAGACCCAGTACTTC.

The chain has TRBV6-5 and TRBJ2-5; D might be TRBD1 or TRBD2, each matching 6 bases. The DNA matches TRBJ2-7 better at its end, which makes the J call doubtful. This CDR3 region has 12 residues. Germline V gene lookup returns CDR1 MNHEY and CDR2 SVGAGI. CDR3: CASSEGGGEQYF. CDR3 sequence (DNA): TGTGCCAGCAGCGAAGGAGGGGGCGAGCAGTACTTC.

This clone was counted once. This sequence joins TRBV11-3 and TRBJ2-7; maybe TRBD1 (6 bases). Germline loops: CDR1 SGHNT, CDR2 YENEEA. The CDR3 totals 14 residues. V lost 5 bases and J lost 3, with 14 bases in between. CDR3 amino acids: CASSNTGQIYEQYF. DNA of the CDR3: TGTGCCAGCAGCAATACCGGACAGATCTACGAGCAGTACTTC.

The chain is built from TRBV5-8 and TRBJ1-1, with TRBD1 matching 8 bases. The CDR3 has 14 residues. Trimming at V came to 6 bases and at J to 2 bases, leaving 6 bases not matched to a gene. CDR1 is SGHTS, CDR2 YDEGEE, per germline. CDR3 in DNA: TGTGCCAGCACCCTAGCAGGGGGCAACACTGAAGCTTTCTTT. Its protein product is CASTLAGGNTEAFF.

This clone has a handful of counts. This rearrangement joins TRBV9 to TRBJ1-2, with D perhaps TRBD1 (6 bases). CDR3 length equals 13 residues. Trimming pared 1 base from V and 4 bases from J, leaving 8 bases between. CDR1 is SGDLS and CDR2 is YYNGEE in the germline V gene. CDR3 sequence: CASSVQGSYGYTF. CDR3 bases: TGTGCCAGCAGCGTACAGGGGAGCTATGGCTACACCTTC.

This chain uses TRBV4-2 with TRBJ2-5; the D gene is possibly TRBD1 (6 bases). CDR1 and CDR2 from the germline V gene are LGHNA and YNFKEQ. The ends were cut back, 0 bases at V and 7 bases at J, with 15 bases in the middle. There are 15 residues in the CDR3. The CDR3 coding sequence is TGTGCCAGCAGCCAAGATCGGACAGCCGGTGGGACCCAGTACTTC. Translating gives CASSQDRTAGGTQYF.